This passage covers 27 T cell receptor beta chains from one sample sequenced in a study of blood T cell repertoires in COVID-19. Measured with immunoSEQ multiplex PCR; TCRdb has only the in-frame clones, and not every one. The sample shows approximately 45,000 clones, approximately 90% of them seen only once. The material sequenced was peripheral blood. These receptors were collected from a man between 65 and 80 years old with acute or convalescent COVID-19.

The CDR3 DNA reads as TGTGCCAGCCAACTCTCGGGACAGGGAGTTTCACCCCTCCACTTT. Its protein is CASQLSGQGVSPLHF. The V call is TRBV28, the J call TRBJ1-6; 9 positions agree with TRBD1. After removal of 8 bases from V and 9 bases from J, the junction contained 11 bases not matched to a gene. CDR1 and CDR2 (germline): MDHEN, SYDVKM. This CDR3 contains 15 residues.

V usage is TRBV3-1 (or the pseudogene TRBV3-2) and J usage is TRBJ2-7; TRBD1 matches at 7 bases. Germline V gene data show CDR1 as LGHDT and CDR2 as YNNKEL (reference sequence). Trimming took 4 bases from V and 8 from J; bases not matched to a gene: 20. The CDR3 sequence is 17 residues long. As DNA, the CDR3 is TGTGCCAGCAGCCCTGTCGACAGGGAATACCCCTCGACGAAGCAGTACTTC. This gives the protein CASSPVDREYPSTKQYF.

V and J are TRBV5-6 and TRBJ2-7; 8 bases match TRBD1. This CDR3 spans 18 amino acids. CDR1 is SGHDT, CDR2 YYEEEE, per germline. The J segment lost 9 bases and the V segment lost 3 bases, leaving 23 bases of the junction unmatched. CDR3 DNA sequence: TGTGCCAGCAGCTCTTTGAAGACAGGGGCCGCCTCCACCACCTTGCAGTACTTC. It translates to CASSSLKTGAASTTLQYF.

This clone appeared once. The chain is built from TRBV7-2 and TRBJ1-4, with D perhaps matching TRBD1 (6 bases). The CDR3 has 18 amino acids. Per the germline V gene, CDR1 is SGHTA and CDR2 is FQGNSA. Trimming removed 0 bases from V and 0 bases from J, with 14 bases in between. In nucleotides, the CDR3 is TGTGCCAGCAGCTTAGCGCTATGGGACACATCAACTAATGAAAAACTGTTTTTT. Translation gives CASSLALWDTSTNEKLFF. Combining the CDR3 with reference TRBV7-2 and TRBJ1-4 gives the whole variable domain GAGVSQSPSNKVTEKGKDVELRCDPISGHTALYWYRQSLGQGLEFLIYFQGNSAPDKSGLPSDRFSAERTGGSVSTLTIQRTQQEDSAVYLCASSLALWDTSTNEKLFFGSGTQLSVL.

V gene TRBV7-2 combines with J gene TRBJ1-1; unclear D gene. Trimming removed 1 base from V and 5 bases from J, with 14 bases in between. This CDR3 has 15 residues. The germline CDR1 and CDR2 sequences are SGHTA and FQGNSA. CDR3 DNA: TGTGCCAGCAGCTTAGTCCCGGGGATAGTTACTGAAGCTTTCTTT. It is translated as CASSLVPGIVTEAFF.

The V call is TRBV15, the J call TRBJ2-3, with 9 bases lining up with TRBD1. CDR1 is LNHNV and CDR2 is YYDKDF in the germline V gene (reference sequence). Unmatched junction bases numbered 7, after V lost 1 base and J lost 2 bases. This CDR3 comprises 17 residues. CDR3 sequence: CATSRAITGGSTDTQYF. In DNA form, the CDR3 reads TGTGCCACCAGCAGAGCAATAACAGGGGGCTCCACAGATACGCAGTATTTT.

The chain joins TRBV19 to TRBJ2-1; tentatively, D is TRBD1 (5 bases). Germline-derived CDR1 and CDR2 are LNHDA and SQIVND (reference sequence). V dropped 8 bases and J dropped 4 bases, with 15 bases sitting between them. There are 14 residues in the CDR3. In DNA, the CDR3 is TGTGCCAGTCCGCTGGACACAACTTACAATGAGCAGTTCTTC. As protein: CASPLDTTYNEQFF.

The genes are TRBV19 and TRBJ1-5; TRBD1 agrees at 7 bases. V was pared by 7 bases and J by 1 base, with 10 bases of the junction left unmatched. Per the germline V gene, CDR1 is LNHDA and CDR2 is SQIVND (reference sequence). The CDR3 loop spans 16 amino acids. The CDR3 is CASKTWDSLSNQPQHF. The CDR3 region has the DNA TGTGCCAGTAAAACTTGGGACAGCCTCAGCAATCAGCCCCAGCATTTT.

The chain couples TRBV18 to TRBJ1-3; D not certain. The CDR3 sequence is 19 residues long. V was shortened by 2 bases and J by 0 bases, with 20 bases between the two germline ends. From germline, CDR1 is KGHSH and CDR2 LQKENI. The CDR3, as DNA: TGTGCCAGCTCACCAGGCCGGGATTTTAACCCCCGCTCTGGAAACACCATATATTTT. It codes for CASSPGRDFNPRSGNTIYF.

The chain recombines TRBV28 with TRBJ1-1, with TRBD1 matching 10 bases. There are 15 residues in the CDR3. Losses at the gene ends were 7 bases for V and 5 bases for J; bases not matched to a gene: 10. Germline V CDR1 and CDR2: MDHEN, SYDVKM. This CDR3 reads CASTWTGGWGTEAFF. CDR3 DNA sequence: TGTGCCAGCACCTGGACAGGGGGTTGGGGGACTGAAGCTTTCTTT.

This chain connects TRBV2 to TRBJ1-1; D possibly corresponds to TRBD1 (5 bases). CDR1 and CDR2 from the germline V gene are SNHLY and FYNNEI. Trimming cost V 6 bases and J 5 bases, with 13 bases left between them. CDR3 length: 13 residues. CDR3 sequence: CASRASGGTEAFF. The CDR3 DNA follows: TGTGCCAGCAGGGCCTCGGGGGGAACTGAAGCTTTCTTT.

This clone was seen only a few times. The chain carries TRBV27 and TRBJ1-2; 8 nucleotides align to TRBD1. The germline V gene encodes CDR1 MNHEY and CDR2 SMNVEV (reference sequence). V lost 5 bases, J lost 1 base, and 9 bases stayed unmatched. The CDR3 covers 16 residues. In DNA form, the CDR3 reads TGTGCCAGCAGTATCAACAGGGGGGGGGTTAACTATGGCTACACCTTC. It encodes CASSINRGGVNYGYTF.

V gene TRBV7-2 combines with J gene TRBJ2-3; perhaps TRBD1 as D (6 bases). Trimming took off 3 bases at V and 5 bases at J, with 9 bases between the two ends. The CDR3 sequence is 13 residues long. Germline V gene sequence: CDR1 SGHTA, CDR2 FQGNSA. CDR3 in amino acids: CASSFEGVDTQYF. In DNA, the CDR3 is TGTGCCAGCAGCTTTGAGGGGGTAGATACGCAGTATTTT.

J is TRBJ2-3 and V is TRBV5-1; 15 nucleotides match TRBD2. Germline CDR1 and CDR2: SGHRS and YFSETQ. The CDR3 has 20 amino acids. J was trimmed by 0 bases and V by 4 bases; bases with no gene match: 12. CDR3 region: CASSAGLAGGRAPSTDTQYF. For the CDR3, the DNA is TGCGCCAGCAGCGCCGGACTAGCGGGGGGGCGCGCCCCTAGCACAGATACGCAGTATTTT.

This rearrangement joins TRBV2 to TRBJ1-2; D is possibly TRBD1 (5 bases). V was cut by 4 bases and J by 8 bases, with 17 bases left in between. The CDR3 runs to 14 residues. CDR1 SNHLY and CDR2 FYNNEI come from the germline V gene. CDR3 coding DNA: TGTGCCAGCAGTGGGGGGGGAGACGGGTTCGGCTACACCTTC. Translated: CASSGGGDGFGYTF.

This clone showed up just once. The chain employs TRBV6-4 and TRBJ2-3; 7 bases are shared with TRBD2. V was clipped by 3 bases and J by 4 bases; unmatched bases: 4. Germline V gene data show CDR1 as MRHNA and CDR2 as SNTAGT. CDR3 length: 14 amino acids. The CDR3 loop is CASSEVGGADTQYF. The CDR3, as DNA: TGTGCCAGCAGTGAGGTGGGGGGGGCAGATACGCAGTATTTT.

This chain joins TRBV7-3 and TRBJ2-1; 12 bases match TRBD1. With 2 bases clipped from V and 8 bases from J, the junction kept 1 base outside the gene matches. CDR1 is SGHTA and CDR2 is FQGTGA in the germline V gene. The CDR3 has 14 amino acids. The CDR3 sequence is CASSLGTGGDEQFF. The CDR3 nucleotides are TGTGCCAGCAGCTTAGGGACAGGGGGCGATGAGCAGTTCTTC.

This clone has only one observation. The chain combines TRBV28 with TRBJ1-5, with TRBD1 matching over 10 bases. In germline, CDR1 is MDHEN, CDR2 SYDVKM. The CDR3 is 15 residues long. V trimming: 7 bases; J trimming: 5 bases; junction bases outside the gene matches: 8. The CDR3 sequence: CASIIGQGVYQPQHF. CDR3 nucleotides: TGTGCCAGCATCATCGGACAGGGGGTTTATCAGCCCCAGCATTTT.

The chain joins TRBV6-5 to TRBJ1-3, with D unresolved. Trimming pared 7 bases from V and 3 bases from J, leaving 7 bases between. CDR1 is MNHEY and CDR2 is SVGAGI in the germline V gene. The CDR3 is made up of 12 amino acids. The CDR3 region is CASTPNGNTIYF. The CDR3 DNA reads TGTGCCAGCACCCCAAATGGAAACACCATATATTTT.

This rearrangement joins TRBV7-9 to TRBJ1-1; D gene ambiguous. Germline CDR1 is SEHNR and CDR2 is FQNEAQ (reference sequence). V was shortened by 2 bases and J by 7 bases, with 11 bases between the two germline ends. The CDR3 runs 13 residues. The CDR3 coding sequence is TGTGCCAGCAGCTTATTTGAGGGTAGTGAAGCTTTCTTT. Encoded protein: CASSLFEGSEAFF. Combining the CDR3 with reference TRBV7-9 and TRBJ1-1 gives the whole variable domain DTGVSQNPRHKITKRGQNVTFRCDPISEHNRLYWYRQTLGQGPEFLTYFQNEAQLEKSRLLSDRFSAERPKGSFSTLEIQRTEQGDSAMYLCASSLFEGSEAFFGQGTRLTVV.

J is TRBJ1-3 and V is TRBV2; D is ambiguous. The V gene lost 4 bases and the J gene lost 0 bases, with 10 bases spanning the gap. From germline, CDR1 is SNHLY and CDR2 FYNNEI. This CDR3 region has 15 residues. Written as DNA, the CDR3 is TGTGCCAGCAGTGGAGGGCACAGCTCTGGAAACACCATATATTTT. This codes for CASSGGHSSGNTIYF.

The V gene is TRBV19, the J gene TRBJ1-2, with a tentative D call TRBD1 (6 bases). Trimming pared 5 bases from V and 10 bases from J, leaving 23 bases between. The CDR3 totals 15 residues. CDR1 and CDR2 (germline): LNHDA, SQIVND (reference sequence). The CDR3 DNA follows: TGTGCCAGTAGTTCTTCGACAGGCCGCTCCCATGACTACACCTTC. The encoded protein is CASSSSTGRSHDYTF.

J is TRBJ2-5 and V is TRBV2, with 9 bases aligning to TRBD2. In germline, CDR1 is SNHLY, CDR2 FYNNEI. Trimming cost V 2 bases and J 5 bases; bases outside gene matches: 3. The CDR3 totals 14 residues. The chain's CDR3 is CASSELAGRETQYF. The CDR3 region has the DNA TGTGCCAGCAGTGAACTAGCGGGGCGGGAGACCCAGTACTTC.

This chain uses TRBV27 with TRBJ1-1, with 7 bases lining up with TRBD1. This CDR3 contains 15 residues. V trimming: 3 bases; J trimming: 2 bases; junction bases outside the gene matches: 6. Germline CDR1 is MNHEY and CDR2 is SMNVEV (reference sequence). The DNA of the CDR3 is TGTGCCAGCAGTTTTTCGGGACAGAAAAACACTGAAGCTTTCTTT. It specifies CASSFSGQKNTEAFF.

The chain is built from TRBV6-2 or TRBV6-3 and TRBJ2-7, with 7 bases matching TRBD1. J lost 3 bases, V lost 2 bases, and 19 bases had no gene match. The germline V gene has CDR1 MNHEY and CDR2 SVGEGT. The CDR3 sequence is 19 residues long. As DNA, the CDR3 is TGTGCCAGCAGTTACCGATGGGGGCAGGGGGTGACTCAAAACTACGAGCAGTACTTC. Amino acids: CASSYRWGQGVTQNYEQYF.

This sequence joins TRBV4-3 and TRBJ1-2, with D possibly being TRBD1 (5 bases). Trimming took off 0 bases at V and 2 bases at J, with 13 bases between the two ends. The germline V gene encodes CDR1 LGHNA and CDR2 YSLEER. The CDR3 extends over 16 amino acids. The CDR3 DNA reads TGCGCCAGCAGCCAAGAACCCGAGACAGCCAACTATGGCTACACCTTC. This encodes CASSQEPETANYGYTF.

The chain couples TRBV5-1 to TRBJ2-1; 10 positions match TRBD2. V lost 4 bases to trimming and J lost 4 bases; unmatched junction nucleotides: 2. Germline V gene lookup returns CDR1 SGHRS and CDR2 YFSETQ. The CDR3 is 14 residues long. As DNA, the CDR3 is TGCGCCAGCAGCACTAGCGGGGCTTACAATGAGCAGTTCTTC. Translating gives CASSTSGAYNEQFF.